Listed below are T cell receptor beta chains from one sample, sequenced in a study of blood T cell repertoires in COVID-19. Sequencing was performed with immunoSEQ multiplex PCR; in TCRdb, only in-frame clones are kept and a portion is missing. The sample records 300,000 to 450,000 clones, 85% being singletons. The sequenced sample consisted of peripheral blood. These receptors came from a woman younger than 30 with acute or convalescent COVID-19. Each CDR3 is given without its conserved first and last residue.

v_call cdr3_aa
TRBV14 ASSQDRTGGPSYEQY
TRBV21-1 ASSKLPLRDRGNEQY
TRBV19 ASSTRGGGYGYT
TRBV9 ASSVAQRFTDTQY
TRBV2 ASLPGRHTATNEKLF
TRBV12-3/TRBV12-4 ASSLSSPDEAF
TRBV2 ASTSGQETQY
TRBV28 ASSLSGGPEAF
TRBV5-1 ASSSEGGSLEKLF
TRBV30 AWRAGIGELF
TRBV6-1 ASSDILQGAQY
TRBV5-1 ASSFGTGGYEQY
TRBV6-5 ASTTGGGEGETQY
TRBV10-3 AISEGNGRVNEQF